These T cell receptor beta chains were read from a single sample in a study of early T cells in non-severe SARS-CoV-2 infection. TCRdb ran MiXCR on the 5' RACE reads and lists one entry per CDR3 protein. Among 45,000 to 55,000 distinct CDR3 sequences listed, approximately 13% were seen once. Specimen: whole blood. The origin of the receptors is an adult who was a healthcare worker with PCR-confirmed SARS-CoV-2 infection or an uninfected control (not recorded which). Both conserved end residues are trimmed from each CDR3.

len: 10; v_gene: TRBV29-1; j_gene: TRBJ1-2; CDR3aa: SVPRRGQGYT
len: 12; v_gene: TRBV4-1; j_gene: TRBJ1-1; CDR3aa: ASSQDQGPLRAF
len: 12; v_gene: TRBV4-1; j_gene: TRBJ1-5; CDR3aa: ASSQGAGNQPQH
len: 14; v_gene: TRBV13; j_gene: TRBJ2-7; CDR3aa: ASSLTSGASNYEQY
len: 11; v_gene: TRBV13; j_gene: TRBJ1-2; CDR3aa: ASSPDGNYGYT
len: 14; v_gene: TRBV5-1; j_gene: TRBJ2-2; CDR3aa: ASSLRSLANTGELF
len: 9; v_gene: TRBV29-1; j_gene: TRBJ2-7; CDR3aa: SVASGTEQY
len: 10; v_gene: TRBV6-1; j_gene: TRBJ1-1; CDR3aa: ASTRDRYEAF
len: 15; v_gene: TRBV20-1; j_gene: TRBJ1-6; CDR3aa: SARDRDRGWGNSPLH
len: 12; v_gene: TRBV4-2; j_gene: TRBJ1-2; CDR3aa: ASSQDRGVYGYT
len: 14; v_gene: TRBV7-6; j_gene: TRBJ2-1; CDR3aa: ASSSPTGTFWGGQF
len: 10; v_gene: TRBV18; j_gene: TRBJ2-1; CDR3aa: ASSPRSDEQF
len: 11; v_gene: TRBV19; j_gene: TRBJ1-5; CDR3aa: ASRLTRSQPQH
len: 13; v_gene: TRBV29-1; j_gene: TRBJ2-3; CDR3aa: SGSPGGRLTDTQY
len: 11; v_gene: TRBV6-1; j_gene: TRBJ1-2; CDR3aa: ASRWDSPNGYT
len: 10; v_gene: TRBV29-1; j_gene: TRBJ2-7; CDR3aa: SVGTGAYEQY
len: 10; v_gene: TRBV28; j_gene: TRBJ2-7; CDR3aa: ASGVVTYEQY
len: 11; v_gene: TRBV27; j_gene: TRBJ2-7; CDR3aa: ASRGAGYYERY
len: 15; v_gene: TRBV5-5; j_gene: TRBJ1-3; CDR3aa: ASSLGQLFSSGNTIY
len: 12; v_gene: TRBV28; j_gene: TRBJ2-2; CDR3aa: ASSLDGITGELF
len: 14; v_gene: TRBV7-9; j_gene: TRBJ1-1; CDR3aa: ASSLPPGHGATEAF
len: 10; v_gene: TRBV30; j_gene: TRBJ2-5; CDR3aa: AWSGIGETQY
len: 16; v_gene: TRBV12-3/TRBV12-4; j_gene: TRBJ1-4; CDR3aa: ASSPAGQGRYLGEKLF
len: 13; v_gene: TRBV6-5; j_gene: TRBJ2-5; CDR3aa: ASSLFLGEVETQY
len: 10; v_gene: TRBV29-1; j_gene: TRBJ2-7; CDR3aa: SVSGVSYEQY
len: 12; v_gene: TRBV29-1; j_gene: TRBJ1-1; CDR3aa: SVAGVPMNTEAF
len: 12; v_gene: TRBV7-8; j_gene: TRBJ2-2; CDR3aa: ASSPNTDTGELF
len: 14; v_gene: TRBV12-5; j_gene: TRBJ1-1; CDR3aa: ASGPRARAASTEAF
len: 11; v_gene: TRBV19; j_gene: TRBJ2-2; CDR3aa: ASSTQSAGELF
len: 12; v_gene: TRBV6-5; j_gene: TRBJ1-2; CDR3aa: ASTLTRLTGGYT
len: 12; v_gene: TRBV12-3/TRBV12-4; j_gene: TRBJ2-7; CDR3aa: ASTQGGTIHEQY
len: 13; v_gene: TRBV6-5; j_gene: TRBJ2-7; CDR3aa: ASRPEGGSLYEQY
len: 12; v_gene: TRBV6-1; j_gene: TRBJ1-1; CDR3aa: ASSEWKMNTEAF
len: 11; v_gene: TRBV11-2; j_gene: TRBJ2-3; CDR3aa: ASSLAGTDTQY
len: 11; v_gene: TRBV28; j_gene: TRBJ2-5; CDR3aa: ASSTVNTETQY
len: 11; v_gene: TRBV6-5; j_gene: TRBJ2-3; CDR3aa: ASSPIITDTQY
len: 10; v_gene: TRBV6-5; j_gene: TRBJ2-5; CDR3aa: ASSRRGETQY
len: 13; v_gene: TRBV20-1; j_gene: TRBJ2-7; CDR3aa: SAISIAGGPGEQY
len: 12; v_gene: TRBV6-5; j_gene: TRBJ1-2; CDR3aa: ASRTGTGTYGYT
len: 10; v_gene: TRBV20-1; j_gene: TRBJ2-7; CDR3aa: SASRHSYEQY
len: 15; v_gene: TRBV7-3; j_gene: TRBJ2-2; CDR3aa: ASSFLAGAGATGELF
len: 8; v_gene: TRBV29-1; j_gene: TRBJ1-1; CDR3aa: SVLRDEAF
len: 12; v_gene: TRBV6-1; j_gene: TRBJ1-4; CDR3aa: ASRMTGEGGKLF
len: 12; v_gene: TRBV30; j_gene: TRBJ1-1; CDR3aa: AWSSQGVGTEAF
len: 14; v_gene: TRBV23-1; j_gene: TRBJ1-2; CDR3aa: ASSQSRPPQVYGYT
len: 12; v_gene: TRBV9; j_gene: TRBJ1-1; CDR3aa: ASSEGHLNTEAF
len: 12; v_gene: TRBV6-5; j_gene: TRBJ1-5; CDR3aa: ASSPDRGPQPQH
len: 14; v_gene: TRBV6-2/TRBV6-3; j_gene: TRBJ1-4; CDR3aa: ASSYDGRQQDEKLF
len: 12; v_gene: TRBV7-3; j_gene: TRBJ1-6; CDR3aa: ASSLNSYNSPLH
len: 14; v_gene: TRBV10-3; j_gene: TRBJ2-5; CDR3aa: AISESGGVQQETQY
len: 12; v_gene: TRBV20-1; j_gene: TRBJ1-2; CDR3aa: SAVTRGRANGYT
len: 11; v_gene: TRBV7-2; j_gene: TRBJ2-3; CDR3aa: ASSFYRIDTQY
len: 14; v_gene: TRBV6-1; j_gene: TRBJ1-6; CDR3aa: ASSEARVGNNSPLH
len: 11; v_gene: TRBV2; j_gene: TRBJ1-2; CDR3aa: ASSEDRVYGYT
len: 12; v_gene: TRBV27; j_gene: TRBJ2-5; CDR3aa: ASSPRGKEETQY